Listed below are T cell receptor beta chains from one sample, sequenced in a study of shared clonotypes between healthy human individuals. Using immunoSEQ multiplex PCR, the repertoire was profiled, and TCRdb retains in-frame clones only, with some absent. Altogether some 1 million clones are present, 65% to 80% being singletons, with the ten largest covering about 1.5%. Sequenced input: memory CD4+ T cells sorted from blood. These receptor sequences come from a man aged 18 to 30 in good health. Each CDR3 is given with its conserved first and last residue. The order of the fields is V gene, D gene, J gene, clone size, CDR3 protein, CDR3 DNA. D genes are given only for firm matches. Some rows have no size entry. The others give once, few or many, or a class for an expanded clone.

v_gene: TRBV28; d_gene: NA; j_gene: TRBJ1-5; abundance: NA; CDR3aa: CASSLVLSNQPQHF; CDR3nt: TGTGCCAGCAGTTTGGTCCTGAGCAATCAGCCCCAGCATTTT
v_gene: TRBV7-9; d_gene: NA; j_gene: TRBJ2-7; abundance: NA; CDR3aa: CASSLEYEQYF; CDR3nt: TGTGCCAGCAGCTTAGAATACGAGCAGTACTTC
v_gene: TRBV20-1; d_gene: NA; j_gene: TRBJ2-1; abundance: few; CDR3aa: CSARPSNEQFF; CDR3nt: TGCAGTGCTAGACCTAGCAATGAGCAGTTCTTC
v_gene: TRBV7-9; d_gene: NA; j_gene: TRBJ1-1; abundance: NA; CDR3aa: CASTPPYFGNKTEAFF; CDR3nt: TGTGCCAGCACCCCACCTTACTTCGGGAATAAGACTGAAGCTTTCTTT
v_gene: TRBV5-1; d_gene: NA; j_gene: TRBJ2-5; abundance: NA; CDR3aa: CASSLGGTQQETQYF; CDR3nt: TGCGCCAGCAGCTTGGGGGGGACTCAGCAAGAGACCCAGTACTTC
v_gene: TRBV5-4; d_gene: TRBD2; j_gene: TRBJ2-2; abundance: NA; CDR3aa: CASSSGLAGAGYTGELFF; CDR3nt: TGTGCCAGCAGCTCGGGACTAGCGGGAGCGGGGTATACCGGGGAGCTGTTTTTT
v_gene: TRBV7-8; d_gene: TRBD1; j_gene: TRBJ1-6; abundance: many; CDR3aa: CASSSRDSVAISPLHF; CDR3nt: TGTGCCAGCAGCTCAAGGGACAGCGTAGCCATCTCACCCCTCCACTTT
v_gene: TRBV9; d_gene: NA; j_gene: TRBJ2-1; abundance: NA; CDR3aa: CASSPRSRDNEQFF; CDR3nt: TGTGCCAGCAGCCCTCGGTCGAGGGACAATGAGCAGTTCTTC
v_gene: TRBV6-4; d_gene: NA; j_gene: TRBJ1-1; abundance: NA; CDR3aa: CASSDGTRVGKAFF; CDR3nt: TGTGCCAGCAGTGATGGGACAAGGGTTGGGAAAGCTTTCTTT
v_gene: TRBV2; d_gene: TRBD1; j_gene: TRBJ2-2; abundance: NA; CDR3aa: CASHRTGNTGELFF; CDR3nt: TGTGCCAGCCATAGGACAGGGAACACCGGGGAGCTGTTTTTT
v_gene: TRBV6-5; d_gene: NA; j_gene: TRBJ1-2; abundance: NA; CDR3aa: CASSEPGIPGYTF; CDR3nt: TGTGCCAGCAGTGAACCAGGGATTCCTGGCTACACCTTC
v_gene: TRBV7-9; d_gene: NA; j_gene: TRBJ2-5; abundance: NA; CDR3aa: CASSLTALRLAQETQYF; CDR3nt: TGTGCCAGCAGCTTAACAGCCCTCCGGCTAGCTCAAGAGACCCAGTACTTC
v_gene: TRBV5-6; d_gene: NA; j_gene: TRBJ2-7; abundance: NA; CDR3aa: CASSLEGGLRRDEQYF; CDR3nt: TGTGCCAGCAGCTTGGAAGGGGGGCTCCGGCGTGATGAGCAGTACTTC
v_gene: TRBV15; d_gene: NA; j_gene: TRBJ1-1; abundance: NA; CDR3aa: CATSRVSQSEAFF; CDR3nt: TGTGCCACCAGCAGAGTCTCACAGTCAGAAGCTTTCTTT
v_gene: TRBV12-2; d_gene: NA; j_gene: TRBJ1-6; abundance: many; CDR3aa: CASRLHRGRNSPLHF; CDR3nt: TGTGCAAGTCGCTTACACAGGGGGAGGAATTCACCCCTCCACTTT
v_gene: TRBV10-3; d_gene: NA; j_gene: TRBJ1-6; abundance: NA; CDR3aa: CATRRTNDNSPLHF; CDR3nt: TGTGCCACCCGGCGGACAAATGATAATTCACCCCTCCACTTT
v_gene: TRBV6-1; d_gene: NA; j_gene: TRBJ1-2; abundance: NA; CDR3aa: CASSEYKGQSYGYTF; CDR3nt: TGTGCCAGCAGTGAATATAAAGGACAGAGCTATGGCTACACCTTC
v_gene: TRBV2; d_gene: NA; j_gene: TRBJ2-5; abundance: NA; CDR3aa: CASSGQGGLGETQYF; CDR3nt: TGTGCCAGCAGCGGCCAGGGGGGGTTAGGAGAGACCCAGTACTTC
v_gene: TRBV19; d_gene: NA; j_gene: TRBJ1-3; abundance: NA; CDR3aa: CATRRIAGNTIYF; CDR3nt: TGTGCCACCAGAAGAATCGCTGGAAACACCATATATTTT
v_gene: TRBV19; d_gene: NA; j_gene: TRBJ2-5; abundance: many; CDR3aa: CASSIGGGGETQYF; CDR3nt: TGTGCCAGTAGTATTGGTGGGGGAGGAGAGACCCAGTACTTC
v_gene: TRBV19; d_gene: NA; j_gene: TRBJ2-3; abundance: NA; CDR3aa: CASSIHLPRRETQYF; CDR3nt: TGTGCCAGTAGTATACATCTACCGCGCCGTGAGACGCAGTATTTT
v_gene: TRBV10-3; d_gene: NA; j_gene: TRBJ2-3; abundance: NA; CDR3aa: CAISMGAGDTQYF; CDR3nt: TGTGCCATCAGCATGGGTGCGGGAGATACGCAGTATTTT
v_gene: TRBV7-9; d_gene: NA; j_gene: TRBJ2-1; abundance: NA; CDR3aa: CASSHNEQFF; CDR3nt: TGTGCCAGCAGCCACAATGAGCAGTTCTTC
v_gene: TRBV9; d_gene: TRBD1; j_gene: TRBJ2-3; abundance: NA; CDR3aa: CASSVEGQGLDTQYF; CDR3nt: TGTGCCAGCAGCGTAGAGGGACAGGGGTTAGATACGCAGTATTTT
v_gene: TRBV30; d_gene: NA; j_gene: TRBJ1-2; abundance: few; CDR3aa: CAWSVGTEGYTF; CDR3nt: TGTGCCTGGAGTGTGGGAACAGAGGGCTACACCTTC
v_gene: TRBV7-9; d_gene: TRBD1; j_gene: TRBJ1-5; abundance: NA; CDR3aa: CASSLAGGDQPQHF; CDR3nt: TGTGCCAGCAGCTTAGCAGGGGGCGATCAGCCCCAGCATTTT
v_gene: TRBV11-2; d_gene: TRBD2; j_gene: TRBJ2-1; abundance: NA; CDR3aa: CASSFSGLGSEQFF; CDR3nt: TGTGCCAGCAGCTTTAGCGGGCTGGGATCTGAGCAGTTCTTC
v_gene: TRBV4-3; d_gene: TRBD1; j_gene: TRBJ1-2; abundance: few; CDR3aa: CASSQDPGGNYGYTF; CDR3nt: TGCGCCAGCAGCCAAGACCCAGGGGGCAACTATGGCTACACCTTC
v_gene: TRBV7-2; d_gene: NA; j_gene: TRBJ1-1; abundance: NA; CDR3aa: CASSLDQGAGEAFF; CDR3nt: TGTGCCAGCAGCTTAGATCAAGGGGCAGGGGAAGCTTTCTTT
v_gene: TRBV6-6; d_gene: NA; j_gene: TRBJ2-5; abundance: once; CDR3aa: CASCRQEETQYF; CDR3nt: TGTGCCAGCTGCCGACAGGAAGAGACCCAGTACTTC
v_gene: TRBV7-2; d_gene: NA; j_gene: TRBJ1-3; abundance: NA; CDR3aa: CASSRSVLGNTIYF; CDR3nt: TGTGCCAGCAGCCGCTCGGTATTAGGAAACACCATATATTTT
v_gene: TRBV5-6; d_gene: NA; j_gene: TRBJ2-5; abundance: NA; CDR3aa: CASSLGQILQETQYF; CDR3nt: TGTGCCAGCAGCCTCGGACAGATACTCCAAGAGACCCAGTACTTC
v_gene: TRBV15; d_gene: TRBD1; j_gene: TRBJ1-1; abundance: NA; CDR3aa: CATSRAPRDSPFF; CDR3nt: TGTGCCACCAGCAGAGCCCCTAGGGACAGTCCTTTCTTT
v_gene: TRBV7-9; d_gene: TRBD2; j_gene: TRBJ2-7; abundance: NA; CDR3aa: CASSYTSGGAYEQYF; CDR3nt: TGTGCCAGCAGTTACACTAGCGGAGGAGCCTACGAGCAGTACTTC
v_gene: TRBV2; d_gene: TRBD2; j_gene: TRBJ2-5; abundance: NA; CDR3aa: CASSFPGLAGVETQYF; CDR3nt: TGTGCCAGCAGTTTTCCGGGACTAGCGGGAGTTGAGACCCAGTACTTC
v_gene: TRBV28; d_gene: NA; j_gene: TRBJ1-1; abundance: NA; CDR3aa: CASRLYRVNTEAFF; CDR3nt: TGTGCCAGCAGGTTGTACAGGGTTAACACTGAAGCTTTCTTT
v_gene: TRBV6-5; d_gene: NA; j_gene: TRBJ2-7; abundance: NA; CDR3aa: CASSSAQGYEQYF; CDR3nt: TGTGCCAGCAGCTCTGCCCAAGGCTACGAGCAGTACTTC
v_gene: TRBV10-2; d_gene: NA; j_gene: TRBJ2-5; abundance: NA; CDR3aa: CASSGVGARETQYF; CDR3nt: TGCGCCAGCAGTGGAGTGGGGGCTAGAGAGACCCAGTACTTC
v_gene: TRBV5-1; d_gene: TRBD1; j_gene: TRBJ2-5; abundance: NA; CDR3aa: CASSGQGTETQYF; CDR3nt: TGCGCCAGCAGCGGACAGGGTACAGAGACCCAGTACTTC
v_gene: TRBV28; d_gene: NA; j_gene: TRBJ2-3; abundance: NA; CDR3aa: CASSFGGNRRGDTQYF; CDR3nt: TGTGCCAGCAGTTTCGGCGGAAACAGGCGTGGAGATACGCAGTATTTT
v_gene: TRBV10-3; d_gene: NA; j_gene: TRBJ2-1; abundance: NA; CDR3aa: CAIGTMGLEQFF; CDR3nt: TGTGCCATCGGAACAATGGGTTTGGAGCAGTTCTTC
v_gene: TRBV7-9; d_gene: TRBD1; j_gene: TRBJ1-5; abundance: NA; CDR3aa: CASSPGQEHNQPQHF; CDR3nt: TGTGCCAGCAGCCCGGGACAGGAACACAATCAGCCCCAGCATTTT
v_gene: TRBV10-3; d_gene: NA; j_gene: TRBJ1-2; abundance: NA; CDR3aa: CAISESISGPDGYTF; CDR3nt: TGTGCCATCAGTGAGTCGATTTCAGGGCCTGATGGCTACACCTTC
v_gene: TRBV10-3; d_gene: TRBD1; j_gene: TRBJ1-2; abundance: NA; CDR3aa: CAISVGTGEGYTF; CDR3nt: TGTGCCATCAGCGTCGGGACAGGGGAAGGCTACACCTTC
v_gene: TRBV5-4; d_gene: NA; j_gene: TRBJ1-2; abundance: few; CDR3aa: CASSPDSSLHGYTF; CDR3nt: TGTGCCAGCTCCCCGGACAGTTCTTTACATGGCTACACCTTC
v_gene: TRBV30; d_gene: NA; j_gene: TRBJ1-2; abundance: NA; CDR3aa: CASPSGSSNYGYTF; CDR3nt: TGTGCCTCCCCATCGGGGTCGTCAAACTATGGCTACACCTTC
v_gene: TRBV19; d_gene: TRBD1; j_gene: TRBJ1-2; abundance: NA; CDR3aa: CATKDGTGAYGYTF; CDR3nt: TGTGCCACTAAGGACGGGACAGGGGCCTATGGCTACACCTTC
v_gene: TRBV29-1; d_gene: TRBD2; j_gene: TRBJ2-3; abundance: NA; CDR3aa: CSVERLAGFTDTQYF; CDR3nt: TGCAGCGTTGAAAGACTAGCGGGGTTCACAGATACGCAGTATTTT
v_gene: TRBV19; d_gene: TRBD2; j_gene: TRBJ2-2; abundance: NA; CDR3aa: CASRKAGFAGELFF; CDR3nt: TGTGCCAGTCGGAAAGCGGGGTTTGCCGGGGAGCTGTTTTTT
v_gene: TRBV5-4; d_gene: TRBD1; j_gene: TRBJ1-4; abundance: NA; CDR3aa: CASSPGTGREKLFF; CDR3nt: TGTGCCAGCAGCCCCGGGACAGGCCGGGAAAAACTGTTTTTT
v_gene: TRBV7-6; d_gene: NA; j_gene: TRBJ2-3; abundance: NA; CDR3aa: CASSFYSGSSTDTQYF; CDR3nt: TGTGCCAGCAGCTTCTACTCGGGTAGCAGCACAGATACGCAGTATTTT
v_gene: TRBV5-6; d_gene: NA; j_gene: TRBJ2-7; abundance: NA; CDR3aa: CASSFGPASPLEQYF; CDR3nt: TGTGCCAGCAGCTTTGGGCCGGCAAGCCCACTCGAGCAGTACTTC
v_gene: TRBV5-6; d_gene: NA; j_gene: TRBJ1-4; abundance: NA; CDR3aa: CASSLTGRRTNEKLFF; CDR3nt: TGTGCCAGCAGCTTGACAGGGCGGAGGACTAATGAAAAACTGTTTTTT
v_gene: TRBV9; d_gene: TRBD2; j_gene: TRBJ2-5; abundance: NA; CDR3aa: CASSVGQRGGQETQYF; CDR3nt: TGTGCCAGCAGCGTCGGCCAGCGGGGGGGCCAAGAGACCCAGTACTTC
v_gene: TRBV2; d_gene: TRBD1; j_gene: TRBJ2-2; abundance: once; CDR3aa: CASSELGWRQGGELFF; CDR3nt: TGTGCCAGCAGTGAGCTAGGGTGGCGACAGGGCGGGGAGCTGTTTTTT
v_gene: TRBV11-2; d_gene: NA; j_gene: TRBJ2-5; abundance: NA; CDR3aa: CASRLGVGRQETQYF; CDR3nt: TGTGCCAGCAGACTAGGGGTGGGCAGGCAAGAGACCCAGTACTTC
v_gene: TRBV6-7; d_gene: TRBD1; j_gene: TRBJ2-7; abundance: few; CDR3aa: CASHRQGDEQYF; CDR3nt: TGTGCCAGCCACCGACAGGGCGACGAGCAGTACTTC